Shown below are 6 T cell receptor beta chains from a single sample sequenced in a study of T cells in narcolepsy. This table comes from immunoSEQ multiplex PCR, and its TCRdb copy is limited to in-frame clones, with some not included. The repertoire holds 30,000 to 45,000 clones, with roughly 88% as singletons. Sample: CD45RA- memory CD4+ T cells from PBMCs. These receptors were taken from a human donor with narcolepsy.

This clone was counted a single time. V is TRBV5-1 and J is TRBJ2-3; the match to TRBD1 covers 8 bases. Trimming took 2 bases from V and 5 from J; bases not matched to a gene: 7. Germline CDR1 reads SGHRS; CDR2 reads YFSETQ. The CDR3 has 15 amino acids. The CDR3 nucleotides are TGCGCCAGCAGCTTAGAACAGGGGGACATAGATACGCAGTATTTT. Amino acids: CASSLEQGDIDTQYF.

This clone was counted a few times. The rearrangement uses TRBV28 and TRBJ2-7; D not resolved. The CDR3 is made up of 12 amino acids. CDR1 is MDHEN, CDR2 SYDVKM, per germline. Trimming took off 5 bases at V and 3 bases at J, with 8 bases between the two ends. The CDR3 region is CASSPRLYEQYF. The CDR3 coding sequence is TGTGCCAGCAGTCCAAGGCTCTACGAGCAGTACTTC.

This CDR3 reads CASSYSGTRAEAFF. For the CDR3, the DNA is TGTGCCAGCAGTTATTCCGGGACGAGGGCTGAAGCTTTCTTT. The chain links TRBV6-5 to TRBJ1-1, with D possibly being TRBD1 (5 bases). The length of the CDR3 is 14 residues. Germline lookup yields CDR1 MNHEY and CDR2 SVGAGI. V lost 3 bases and J 6 bases, leaving 14 bases between the germline ends.

The chain is built from TRBV2 and TRBJ1-4; 8 bases fit TRBD1. Losses at the gene ends were 7 bases for V and 4 bases for J; bases not matched to a gene: 2. Germline V gene lookup returns CDR1 SNHLY and CDR2 FYNNEI. The CDR3 has 13 residues. In nucleotides, the CDR3 is TGTGCCAGCACGGGACAGGATAATGAAAAACTGTTTTTT. Translating it yields CASTGQDNEKLFF.

This clone was seen just once. This rearrangement joins TRBV25-1 to TRBJ1-4, with 11 bases matching TRBD1. Germline V gene lookup returns CDR1 MGHDK and CDR2 SYGVNS. This CDR3 has 16 amino acids. V was pared by 2 bases and J by 6 bases, with 5 bases of the junction left unmatched. The chain's CDR3 is CASSERTGGGHEKLFF. DNA of the CDR3: TGTGCCAGCAGTGAACGGACAGGGGGCGGACATGAAAAACTGTTTTTT.

V is TRBV15 and J is TRBJ2-1, with 10 bases lining up with TRBD1. The V gene end was trimmed by 0 bases and the J gene end by 5 bases; junction bases not matched to a gene: 4. The germline V gene encodes CDR1 LNHNV and CDR2 YYDKDF (reference sequence). This CDR3 comprises 16 residues. The CDR3 DNA reads TGTGCCACCAGCAGAGAGAGAGGGACAGGGGACAATGAGCAGTTCTTC. It codes for CATSRERGTGDNEQFF. The full variable domain, completed using reference TRBV15 and TRBJ2-1, is DAMVIQNPRYQVTQFGKPVTLSCSQTLNHNVMYWYQQKSSQAPKLLFHYYDKDFNNEADTPDNFQSRRPNTSFCFLDIRSPGLGDTAMYLCATSRERGTGDNEQFFGPGTRLTVL.